This T cell receptor (beta chain) was sequenced in a study of shared clonotypes between healthy human individuals. The assay was immunoSEQ multiplex PCR, and TCRdb's table has in-frame clones only and misses some. The sample lists over 400,000 clones, 65% to 85% occurring once. This clone was recorded once. The CDR3 runs to 14 residues. Looked up from germline, CDR1 is SGHTA and CDR2 is FQGNSA. Trimming left V 2 bases short and J 6 bases short, with 14 bases between. The origin of this receptor is a woman aged 40-49 years in good health. Some clones in this sample may be carry-over from other donors' samples. Sequenced: PBMCs. J is TRBJ2-7 and V is TRBV7-2; no clear D gene. CDR3 residues: CASSLFTERREQYF. DNA of the CDR3: TGTGCCAGCAGCTTATTTACGGAGCGTCGCGAGCAGTACTTC. The full variable domain, with the rest looked up from reference TRBV7-2 and TRBJ2-7, is GAGVSQSPSNKVTEKGKDVELRCDPISGHTALYWYRQSLGQGLEFLIYFQGNSAPDKSGLPSDRFSAERTGGSVSTLTIQRTQQEDSAVYLCASSLFTERREQYFGPGTRLTVT.